A single T cell receptor (beta chain) is shown here with its context. Antigen unknown. The sample originates from a study of vaccination and CD4 T cells after COVID-19. Study results and caveats: It was found that, in convalescent patients, 304 of 307 vaccine-specific clones were spike mono-reactive.

Germline CDR1 MDHEN, CDR2 SYDVKM. The CDR3 totals 14 residues. The V gene lost 11 bases and the J gene lost 6 bases, with 20 bases spanning the gap. Treatment given: roughly ten-day PBMC culture with coronavirus spike peptide pools or control peptides (ViraFEST assay). ViraFEST relied on peptide pools to expand antigen-specific T cells; the TCRs were sequenced afterward. Wells that each held around 2.1 million PBMCs were cultured with 9.5 to 10 IU/ml IL-2 and about 10 ug/ml peptide pools. With the Oncomine TCR Beta short-read assay, DNA from cultured CD4+ T cells was sequenced. TCRdb re-called the PCR reads with MiXCR, one entry per CDR3 protein. The data show several thousand distinct CDR3 sequences, with approximately 64% seen just once and around 11% held by the top ten.

The rearrangement joins TRBV28 to TRBJ1-5; D is perhaps TRBD1 (5 bases). The sequenced sample was cultured CD4+ T cells from blood, obtained after SARS-CoV-2 vaccination. The clonotype originates from a human donor with COVID-19. CDR3 sequence reads: CAASAGGRSQPQHF. The CDR3, as DNA: TGTGCCGCATCCGCGGGGGGTCGGAGTCAGCCCCAGCATTTT.